The 13 T cell receptor beta chains below were found in one sample sequenced in a study of blood T cells in healthy people across ages. PCR was performed a second time for about 7 to 12 cycles using a sample-barcoded 5' primer and a J-beta primer mix. TCRdb processed the 5' RACE reads anew with MiXCR; each CDR3 protein has one entry. In the table there are 700,000 to 800,000 distinct CDR3 sequences, roughly 47% of which are singletons. The sample comprised blood. The receptors were gathered from a woman in her fifties or sixties in good health.

Note on this clonotype: One base away lies a much larger clone, so this may be a sequencing read error. The rearrangement links TRBV29-1 to TRBJ2-1; 7 nucleotides align to TRBD1. The DNA end lines up better with TRBJ2-7; the J call may be wrong. In germline, CDR1 is SQVTM, CDR2 ANQGSEA. This CDR3 contains 16 residues. CDR3 in DNA: TGCAGCGTTGAAGGGGGGACAGAGAACTCCTACAATGAGCAGTACTTC. Translating gives CSVEGGTENSYNEQYF.

The chain links TRBV6-1 to TRBJ2-4, with D unclear. With 4 bases removed from V and 1 base from J, the gap between germline ends came to 11 bases. CDR1 and CDR2 from the germline V gene are MNHNS and SASEGT. The CDR3 runs 15 residues. CDR3: CASSANSGAKNIQYF. CDR3 DNA sequence: TGTGCCAGCAGTGCTAACTCTGGGGCCAAAAACATTCAGTACTTC.

The chain uses TRBV27 and TRBJ2-5; D might be TRBD2 (5 bases). This CDR3 region has 18 residues. The germline V gene encodes CDR1 MNHEY and CDR2 SMNVEV (reference sequence). The germline V and J ends were trimmed by 1 base and 11 bases, with 29 bases remaining between them. The CDR3 DNA reads as TGTGCCAGCAGTTTATTATATCGGGGAGAGTCGGGCTACAATGAGCAGTACTTC. Its protein is CASSLLYRGESGYNEQYF.

The chain uses TRBV7-9 and TRBJ1-3; D is ambiguous. Trimming took off 2 bases at V and 4 bases at J, with 6 bases between the two ends. CDR3 length: 13 residues. Germline V lookup: CDR1 SEHNR, CDR2 FQNEAQ (reference sequence). The CDR3 loop is CASSLRGGNTIYF. In nucleotides, the CDR3 is TGTGCCAGCAGCTTACGAGGAGGAAACACCATATATTTT.

This sequence joins TRBV20-1 and TRBJ2-5; 11 nucleotides line up with TRBD2. Near its end, the DNA agrees better with TRBJ2-7, so the J call may be wrong. The CDR3 is 14 residues long. In germline, CDR1 is DFQATT, CDR2 SNEGSKA (reference sequence). CDR3 protein: CSARGTSGLYEQYF. DNA for the CDR3: TGCAGTGCTAGGGGGACTAGCGGACTATACGAGCAGTACTTC.

This clonotype has a count of ten or more. V gene TRBV12-3 or TRBV12-4 combines with J gene TRBJ2-3, with TRBD1 identical over 8 bases. The CDR3 has 17 residues. V was pared by 3 bases and J by 2 bases, with 10 bases of the junction left unmatched. The CDR3 reads CASSFPPGQGLTDTQYF. CDR3 sequence (DNA): TGTGCCAGCAGTTTCCCCCCCGGACAGGGTCTCACAGATACGCAGTATTTT.

The chain joins TRBV20-1 to TRBJ2-7; D gene unclear. Germline V lookup: CDR1 DFQATT, CDR2 SNEGSKA (reference sequence). V was cut by 6 bases and J by 1 base, with 19 bases left in between. This CDR3 is 15 amino acids long. The CDR3 spells CSAARRIDTSYEQYF. The CDR3 region has the DNA TGCAGTGCGGCCAGGCGCATCGACACTTCCTACGAGCAGTACTTC.

DNA of the CDR3: TGTGCCAGCAGCCCCCCCGGGCGACTAGCGGGAGAAGGAGATACGCAGTATTTT. Translation: CASSPPGRLAGEGDTQYF. This chain uses TRBV7-9 with TRBJ2-3, with 12 positions matching TRBD2. The CDR3 extends over 18 amino acids. CDR1 and CDR2 from the germline V gene are SEHNR and FQNEAQ (reference sequence). The ends lost 5 bases at V and 5 bases at J; junction bases unmatched: 14.

V gene TRBV11-1 combines with J gene TRBJ2-2, with 7 bases identical to TRBD2. From germline, CDR1 is SGHAT and CDR2 FQDESV (reference sequence). The CDR3 loop spans 16 amino acids. The trim removed 5 bases at V and 6 bases at J, leaving 12 bases unmatched. This CDR3 is CASSKGASGRAGELFF. The CDR3, as DNA: TGTGCCAGCAGCAAAGGGGCTAGCGGTAGGGCCGGGGAGCTGTTTTTT.

The chain uses TRBV20-1 and TRBJ2-1; 10 nucleotides match TRBD1. The CDR3 totals 14 residues. The V gene's germline CDR1 is DFQATT and CDR2 SNEGSKA (reference sequence). The V and J ends lost 6 bases and 7 bases, in that order; junction bases with no gene match: 9. CDR3 sequence: CSAGGGTGVNEQFF. As DNA, the CDR3 is TGCAGTGCGGGGGGTGGGACAGGGGTAAATGAGCAGTTCTTC.

On this clonotype itself: One end of the junction is discordant with germline, which a read error may explain. This chain uses TRBV20-1 with TRBJ1-1; 9 nucleotides line up with TRBD1. The CDR3 is 16 amino acids. Per the germline V gene, CDR1 is DFQATT and CDR2 is SNEGSKA (reference sequence). The CDR3 is CSARGTGAARNTEAFF. The DNA of the CDR3 is TGCAGTGCTAGAGGGACAGGGGCCGCGAGGAACACTGAGGCTTTCTTT.

The chain has TRBV21-1 and TRBJ1-6; no DNA check was done on the table's D call, TRBD1. TRBV21-1 is assigned pseudogene status. The CDR3 has 17 amino acids. CDR3 in amino acids: CASSKYMTGDYNSPLHF. In DNA, the CDR3 is TGTGCCAGCAGCAAATATATGACCGGGGATTATAATTCACCCCTCCACTTT.

V is TRBV9 and J is TRBJ2-3; tentatively, D is TRBD2 (6 bases). Per germline, CDR1 SGDLS and CDR2 YYNGEE. V was trimmed by 0 bases and J by 1 base, leaving 9 bases between them. The CDR3 totals 15 residues. CDR3 DNA: TGTGCCAGCAGCGTAGCGGGAGACCGCACAGATACGCAGTATTTT. It is translated as CASSVAGDRTDTQYF.